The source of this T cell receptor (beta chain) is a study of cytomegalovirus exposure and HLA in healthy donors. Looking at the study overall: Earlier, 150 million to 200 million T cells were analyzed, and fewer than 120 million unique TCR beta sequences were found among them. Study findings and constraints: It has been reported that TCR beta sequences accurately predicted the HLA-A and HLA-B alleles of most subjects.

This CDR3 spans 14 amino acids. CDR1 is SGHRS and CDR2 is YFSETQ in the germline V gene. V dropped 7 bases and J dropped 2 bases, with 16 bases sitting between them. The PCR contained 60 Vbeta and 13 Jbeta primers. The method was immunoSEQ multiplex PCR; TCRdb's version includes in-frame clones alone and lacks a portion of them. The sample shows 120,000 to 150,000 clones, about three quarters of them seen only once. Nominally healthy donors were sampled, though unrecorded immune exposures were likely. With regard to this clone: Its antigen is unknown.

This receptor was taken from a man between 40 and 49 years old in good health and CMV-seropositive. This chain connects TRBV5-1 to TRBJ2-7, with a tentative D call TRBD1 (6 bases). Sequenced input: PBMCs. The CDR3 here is CASRPQPGAYEQYF. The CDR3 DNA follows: TGCGCCAGCCGCCCACAGCCAGGGGCCTACGAGCAGTACTTC.